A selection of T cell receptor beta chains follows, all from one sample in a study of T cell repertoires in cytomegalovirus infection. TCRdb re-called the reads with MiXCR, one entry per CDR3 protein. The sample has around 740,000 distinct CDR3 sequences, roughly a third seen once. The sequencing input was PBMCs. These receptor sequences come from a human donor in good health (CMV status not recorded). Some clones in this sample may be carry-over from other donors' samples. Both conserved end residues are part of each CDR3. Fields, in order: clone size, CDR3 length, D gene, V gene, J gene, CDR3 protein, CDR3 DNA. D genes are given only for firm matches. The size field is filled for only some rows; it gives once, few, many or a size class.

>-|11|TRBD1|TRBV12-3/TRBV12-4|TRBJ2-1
CASRAGTEKFF
TGTGCCAGCAGGGCCGGGACAGAGAAGTTCTTC
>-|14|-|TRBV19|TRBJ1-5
CASSIGGENQPQHF
TGTGCCAGTAGTATAGGAGGGGAAAATCAGCCCCAGCATTTT
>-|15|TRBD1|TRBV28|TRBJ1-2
CASRFLDRVFNGYTF
TGTGCCAGCAGATTCCTCGACAGGGTTTTCAATGGCTACACCTTC
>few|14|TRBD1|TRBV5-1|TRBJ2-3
CASISGQSTDTQYF
TGCGCCAGCATTTCGGGACAGAGCACAGATACGCAGTATTTT
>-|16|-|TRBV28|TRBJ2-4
CASSLYGVAAKNIQYF
TGTGCCAGCAGTTTATATGGAGTGGCGGCCAAAAACATTCAGTACTTC
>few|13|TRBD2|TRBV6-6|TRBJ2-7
CASETSGTYEQYF
TGTGCCAGCGAAACTAGCGGAACCTACGAGCAGTACTTC
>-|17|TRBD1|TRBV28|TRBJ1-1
CASSPTGGEHLDTEAFF
TGTGCCAGCAGTCCAACAGGGGGAGAGCATCTGGACACTGAAGCTTTCTTT
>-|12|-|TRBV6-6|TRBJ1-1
CASTNMNTEAFF
TGTGCCAGCACAAACATGAACACTGAAGCTTTCTTT
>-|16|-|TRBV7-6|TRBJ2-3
CASSSTPDRGGDTQYF
TGTGCCAGCAGCTCAACCCCGGACCGTGGTGGAGATACGCAGTATTTT
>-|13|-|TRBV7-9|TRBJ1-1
CASGTEWNTEAFF
TGTGCCAGCGGGACGGAATGGAACACTGAAGCTTTCTTT
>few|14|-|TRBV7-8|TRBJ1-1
CASSLLATDTEAFF
TGTGCCAGCAGCTTACTCGCAACGGACACTGAAGCTTTCTTT
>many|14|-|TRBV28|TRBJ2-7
CASSLSPRAYEQYF
TGTGCCAGCAGTTTAAGCCCCCGTGCCTACGAGCAGTACTTC
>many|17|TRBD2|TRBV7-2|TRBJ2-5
CASGLGTSGSGQETQYF
TGTGCCAGCGGTCTAGGGACTAGCGGGAGTGGTCAAGAGACCCAGTACTTC
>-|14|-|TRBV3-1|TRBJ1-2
CASSQGPMVYGYTF
TGTGCCAGCAGCCAAGGGCCGATGGTCTATGGCTACACCTTC
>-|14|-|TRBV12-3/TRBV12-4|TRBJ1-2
CASSTTGTEYGYTF
TGTGCCAGCAGTACCACCGGGACGGAGTATGGCTACACCTTC
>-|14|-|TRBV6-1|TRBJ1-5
CASTGTVSNQPQHF
TGTGCCAGCACGGGGACGGTTAGCAATCAGCCCCAGCATTTT
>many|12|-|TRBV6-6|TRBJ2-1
CASSYGYNEQFF
TGTGCCAGCAGTTACGGGTACAATGAGCAGTTCTTC
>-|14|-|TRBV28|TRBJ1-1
CASRKRGPKTEAFF
TGTGCCAGCAGGAAGAGAGGCCCGAAGACTGAAGCTTTCTTT
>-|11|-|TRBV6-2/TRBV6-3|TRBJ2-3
CASSMHNTQYF
TGTGCCAGCAGTATGCACAATACGCAGTATTTT
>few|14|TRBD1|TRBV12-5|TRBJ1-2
CASGPTGQPYGYTF
TGTGCTAGTGGCCCCACGGGACAGCCCTATGGCTACACCTTC
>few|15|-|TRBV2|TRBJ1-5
CASSERHQGNQPQHF
TGTGCCAGCAGTGAACGACACCAAGGCAATCAGCCCCAGCATTTT
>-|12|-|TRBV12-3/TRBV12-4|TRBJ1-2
CASSLGIAGYTF
TGTGCCAGCAGTTTGGGCATCGCTGGCTACACCTTC
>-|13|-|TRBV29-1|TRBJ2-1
CSVEGHTYNEQFF
TGCAGCGTTGAGGGTCATACCTACAATGAGCAGTTCTTC
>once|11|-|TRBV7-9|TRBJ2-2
CASQDTGELFF
TGTGCCAGCCAGGACACCGGGGAGCTGTTTTTT
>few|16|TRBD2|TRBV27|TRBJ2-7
CASSFWTSGRRYEQYF
TGTGCCAGCAGTTTCTGGACTAGCGGGAGGCGTTACGAGCAGTACTTC
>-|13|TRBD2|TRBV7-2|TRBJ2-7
CASSLGLAAEQYF
TGTGCCAGCAGCTTAGGGCTAGCGGCCGAGCAGTACTTC
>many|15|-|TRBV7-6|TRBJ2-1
CASSLWTNLYNEQFF
TGTGCCAGCAGCTTATGGACCAACCTTTACAATGAGCAGTTCTTC
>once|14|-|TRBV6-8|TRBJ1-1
CASSYREVGAEAFF
TGTGCCAGCAGTTATAGGGAGGTCGGTGCCGAAGCTTTCTTT
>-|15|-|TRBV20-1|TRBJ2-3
CSARAGTLTSDTQYF
TGCAGTGCTAGAGCCGGGACACTAACATCAGATACGCAGTATTTT
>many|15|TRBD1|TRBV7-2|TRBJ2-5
CASREGQGVQETQYF
TGTGCCAGCAGGGAAGGACAGGGGGTTCAAGAGACCCAGTACTTC
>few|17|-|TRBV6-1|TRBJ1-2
CASSLLPGDEANYGYTF
TGTGCCAGCAGTCTTCTACCGGGAGACGAAGCTAACTATGGCTACACCTTC
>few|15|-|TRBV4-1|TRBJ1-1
CASSQEGRWGTEAFF
TGCGCCAGCAGCCAAGAAGGACGGTGGGGCACTGAAGCTTTCTTT
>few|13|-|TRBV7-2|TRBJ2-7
CASSRDAPSEQYF
TGTGCCAGCTCCCGGGACGCCCCCTCCGAGCAGTACTTC
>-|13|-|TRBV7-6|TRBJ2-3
CASSRATGDTQYF
TGTGCCAGCAGCAGGGCTACGGGGGATACGCAGTATTTT
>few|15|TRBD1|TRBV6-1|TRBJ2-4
CASSEPGQGEYIQYF
TGTGCCAGCAGTGAACCGGGACAGGGCGAGTACATTCAGTACTTC
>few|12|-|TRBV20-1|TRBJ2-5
CSARLPMGTQYF
TGCAGTGCTAGGCTTCCGATGGGTACCCAGTACTTC
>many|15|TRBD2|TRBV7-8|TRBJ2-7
CASSSGLAGVDEQYF
TGTGCCAGCAGCTCGGGACTAGCGGGAGTCGACGAGCAGTACTTC
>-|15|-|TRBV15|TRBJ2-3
CATGDGESSTDTQYF
TGTGCCACCGGGGACGGCGAGAGCAGCACAGATACGCAGTATTTT
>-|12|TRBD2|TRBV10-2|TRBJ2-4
CASRTSSNIQYF
TGCGCCAGCAGGACTAGCAGCAACATTCAGTACTTC
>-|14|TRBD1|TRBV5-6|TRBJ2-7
CASKRRDRGYEQYF
TGTGCCAGCAAACGCCGGGACAGGGGTTACGAGCAGTACTTC
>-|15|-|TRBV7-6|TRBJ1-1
CATTKRLGWDTEAFF
TGTGCCACTACAAAAAGGCTCGGGTGGGACACTGAAGCTTTCTTT